This record looks at one T cell receptor beta chain sequence and its context. The antigen is unknown. Trimming pared 7 bases from V and 8 bases from J, leaving 14 bases between. Germline V gene sequence: CDR1 LNHDA, CDR2 SQIVND (reference sequence). The CDR3 covers 12 residues. These data originate in a study of OX40 agonist ivuxolimab in advanced cancers. On the study more broadly: Prior anti-PD-1, anti-PD-L1 or anti-CTLA-4 therapy did not bar entry, and about 38% had some. Study-wide findings and caveats: Average numbers of expanded clones were greater in CD8+ T cells than in CD4+. Also showing low normalized T-cell clonal expansion were some of the nonresponders. Among expanded peripheral T cells, antigen specificity went undetermined.

Sequencing used immunoSEQ multiplex PCR; TCRdb keeps in-frame clones, though not all of them. The repertoire includes 15,000 to 20,000 clones, about 80% of them detected once, and approximately 13% sits in the top ten. The receptor's source is an adult with an advanced solid tumor such as melanoma, head and neck, liver or kidney cancer. The V gene is TRBV19, the J gene TRBJ1-1; D ambiguous. The specimen comprised CD4+ or CD8+ T cells sorted from blood, sampled in a trial of the OX40 agonist ivuxolimab. CDR3 sequence reads: CASMVGLGEAFF. The CDR3 coding sequence is TGTGCCAGTATGGTAGGATTGGGCGAAGCTTTCTTT.